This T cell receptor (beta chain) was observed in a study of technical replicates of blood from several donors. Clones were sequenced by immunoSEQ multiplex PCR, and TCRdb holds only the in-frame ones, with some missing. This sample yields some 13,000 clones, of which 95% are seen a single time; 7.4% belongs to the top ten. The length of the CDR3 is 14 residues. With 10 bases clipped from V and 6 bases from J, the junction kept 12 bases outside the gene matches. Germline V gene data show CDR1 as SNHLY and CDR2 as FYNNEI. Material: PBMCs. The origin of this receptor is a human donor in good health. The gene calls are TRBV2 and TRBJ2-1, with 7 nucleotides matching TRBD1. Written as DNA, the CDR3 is TGTGCCACCCGACAGGGCTCTCCCTCCAATGAGCAGTTCTTC. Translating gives CATRQGSPSNEQFF.